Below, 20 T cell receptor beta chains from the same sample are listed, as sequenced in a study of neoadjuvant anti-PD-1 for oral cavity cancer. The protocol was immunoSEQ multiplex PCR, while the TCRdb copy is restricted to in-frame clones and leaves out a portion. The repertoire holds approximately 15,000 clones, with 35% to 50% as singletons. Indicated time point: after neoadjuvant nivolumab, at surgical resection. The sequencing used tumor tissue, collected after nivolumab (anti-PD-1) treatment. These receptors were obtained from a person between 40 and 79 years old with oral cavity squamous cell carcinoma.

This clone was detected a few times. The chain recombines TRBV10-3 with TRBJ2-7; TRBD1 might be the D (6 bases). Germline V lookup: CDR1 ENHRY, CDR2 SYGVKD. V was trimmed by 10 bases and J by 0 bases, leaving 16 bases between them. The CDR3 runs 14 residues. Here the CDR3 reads CATRKQGSSYEQYF. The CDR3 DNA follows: TGTGCCACAAGGAAACAGGGAAGCTCCTACGAGCAGTACTTC.

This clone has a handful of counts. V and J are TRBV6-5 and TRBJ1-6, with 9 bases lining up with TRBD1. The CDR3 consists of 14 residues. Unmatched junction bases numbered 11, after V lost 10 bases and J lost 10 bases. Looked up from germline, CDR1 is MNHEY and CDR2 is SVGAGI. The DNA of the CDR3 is TGTGCCACCCGGGACAGGGCCCTTCGGTCACCCCTCCACTTT. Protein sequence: CATRDRALRSPLHF.

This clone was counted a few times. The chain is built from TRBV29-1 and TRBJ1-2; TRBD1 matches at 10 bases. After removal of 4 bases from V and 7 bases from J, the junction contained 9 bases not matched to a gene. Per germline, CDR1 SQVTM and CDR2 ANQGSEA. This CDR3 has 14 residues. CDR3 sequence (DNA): TGCAGCGTTGTTCGAGGACAGGGGGAAGGTGGCTACACCTTC. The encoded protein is CSVVRGQGEGGYTF.

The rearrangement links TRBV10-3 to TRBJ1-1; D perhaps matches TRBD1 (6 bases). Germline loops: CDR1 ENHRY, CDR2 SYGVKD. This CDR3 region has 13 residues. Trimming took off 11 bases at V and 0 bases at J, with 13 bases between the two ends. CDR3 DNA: TGTGCCGCCCTTGGACAGATGAACACTGAAGCTTTCTTT. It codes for CAALGQMNTEAFF.

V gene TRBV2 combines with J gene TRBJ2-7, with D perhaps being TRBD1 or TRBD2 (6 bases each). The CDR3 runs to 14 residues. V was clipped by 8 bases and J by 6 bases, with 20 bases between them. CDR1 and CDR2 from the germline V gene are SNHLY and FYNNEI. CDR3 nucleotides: TGTGCCAGCCGCGCGGGGCAGGGGTTCGGCGAGCAGTACTTC. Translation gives CASRAGQGFGEQYF.

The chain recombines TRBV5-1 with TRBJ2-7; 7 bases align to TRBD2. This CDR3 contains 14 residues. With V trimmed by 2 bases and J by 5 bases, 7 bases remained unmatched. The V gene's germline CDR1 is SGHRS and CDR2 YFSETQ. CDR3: CASSFNVGGDEQYF. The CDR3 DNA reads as TGCGCCAGCAGCTTTAATGTGGGAGGGGACGAGCAGTACTTC. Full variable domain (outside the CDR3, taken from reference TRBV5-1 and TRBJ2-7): KAGVTQTPRYLIKTRGQQVTLSCSPISGHRSVSWYQQTPGQGLQFLFEYFSETQRNKGNFPGRFSGRQFSNSRSEMNVSTLELGDSALYLCASSFNVGGDEQYFGPGTRLTVT.

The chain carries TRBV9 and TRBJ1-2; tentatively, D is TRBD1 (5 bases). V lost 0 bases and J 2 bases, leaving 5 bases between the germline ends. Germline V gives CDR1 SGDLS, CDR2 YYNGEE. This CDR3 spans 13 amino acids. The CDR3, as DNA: TGTGCCAGCAGCGTAGGACAGAACTATGGCTACACCTTC. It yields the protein CASSVGQNYGYTF.

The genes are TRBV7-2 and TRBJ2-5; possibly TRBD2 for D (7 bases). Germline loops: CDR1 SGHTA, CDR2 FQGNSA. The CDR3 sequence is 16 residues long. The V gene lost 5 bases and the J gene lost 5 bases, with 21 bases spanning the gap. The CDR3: CASSPLGGRLGETQYF. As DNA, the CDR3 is TGTGCCAGCAGCCCCCTGGGGGGGCGGTTGGGTGAGACCCAGTACTTC.

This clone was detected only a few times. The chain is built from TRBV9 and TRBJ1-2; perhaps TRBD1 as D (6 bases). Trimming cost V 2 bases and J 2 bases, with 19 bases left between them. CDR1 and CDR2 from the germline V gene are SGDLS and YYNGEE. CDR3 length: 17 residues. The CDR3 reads CASSVAPGTSINYGYTF. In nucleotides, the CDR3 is TGTGCCAGCAGCGTGGCCCCCGGGACAAGTATCAACTATGGCTACACCTTC. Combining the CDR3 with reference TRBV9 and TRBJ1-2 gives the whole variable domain DSGVTQTPKHLITATGQRVTLRCSPRSGDLSVYWYQQSLDQGLQFLIQYYNGEERAKGNILERFSAQQFPDLHSELNLSSLELGDSALYFCASSVAPGTSINYGYTFGSGTRLTVV.

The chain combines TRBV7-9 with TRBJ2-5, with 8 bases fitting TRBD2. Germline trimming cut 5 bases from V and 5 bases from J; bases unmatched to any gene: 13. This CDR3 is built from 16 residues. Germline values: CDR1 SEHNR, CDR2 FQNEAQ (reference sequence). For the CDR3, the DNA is TGTGCCAGCAGCCCCCGGCGGGGGGCGATTGAGGAGACCCAGTACTTC. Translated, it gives CASSPRRGAIEETQYF.

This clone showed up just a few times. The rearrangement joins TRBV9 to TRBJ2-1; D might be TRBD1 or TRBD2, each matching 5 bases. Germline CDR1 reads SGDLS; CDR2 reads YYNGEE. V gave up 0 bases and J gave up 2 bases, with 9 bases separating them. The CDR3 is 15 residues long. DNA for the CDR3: TGTGCCAGCAGCGTAGGGGGGTCCACCTACAATGAGCAGTTCTTC. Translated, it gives CASSVGGSTYNEQFF.

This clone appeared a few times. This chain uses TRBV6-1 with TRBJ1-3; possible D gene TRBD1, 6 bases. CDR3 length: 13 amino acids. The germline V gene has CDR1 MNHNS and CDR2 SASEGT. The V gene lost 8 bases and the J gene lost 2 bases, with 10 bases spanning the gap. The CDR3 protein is CASVTGTGNTIYF. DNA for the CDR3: TGTGCCAGCGTTACAGGGACTGGAAACACCATATATTTT.

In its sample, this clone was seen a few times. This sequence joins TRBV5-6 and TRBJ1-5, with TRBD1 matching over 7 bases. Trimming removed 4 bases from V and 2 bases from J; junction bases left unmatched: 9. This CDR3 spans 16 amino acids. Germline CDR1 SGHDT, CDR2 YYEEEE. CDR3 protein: CASSLNQGVGNQPQHF. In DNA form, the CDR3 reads TGTGCCAGCAGCCTAAACCAGGGGGTTGGCAATCAGCCCCAGCATTTT.

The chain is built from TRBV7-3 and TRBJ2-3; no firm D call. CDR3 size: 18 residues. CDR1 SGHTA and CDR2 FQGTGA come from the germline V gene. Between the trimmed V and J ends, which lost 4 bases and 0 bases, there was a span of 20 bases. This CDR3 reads CASSSTGLRHSSTDTQYF. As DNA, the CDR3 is TGTGCCAGCAGCTCTACCGGGCTCCGCCACTCTAGCACAGATACGCAGTATTTT. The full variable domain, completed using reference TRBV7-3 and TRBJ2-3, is GAGVSQTPSNKVTEKGKYVELRCDPISGHTALYWYRQSLGQGPEFLIYFQGTGAADDSGLPNDRFFAVRPEGSVSTLKIQRTERGDSAVYLCASSSTGLRHSSTDTQYFGPGTRLTVL.

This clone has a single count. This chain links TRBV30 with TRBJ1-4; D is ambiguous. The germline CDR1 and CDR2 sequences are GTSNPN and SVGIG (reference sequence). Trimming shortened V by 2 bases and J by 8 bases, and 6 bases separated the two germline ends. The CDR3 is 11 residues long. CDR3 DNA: TGTGCCTGGAGTCGTAGAGAAAAACTGTTTTTT. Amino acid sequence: CAWSRREKLFF.

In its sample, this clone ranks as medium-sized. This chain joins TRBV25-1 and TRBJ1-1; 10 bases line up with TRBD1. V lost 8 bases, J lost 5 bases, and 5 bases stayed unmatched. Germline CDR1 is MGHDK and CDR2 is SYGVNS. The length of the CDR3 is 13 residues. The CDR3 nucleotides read TGTGCCAGCGGCCGGACAGGGGGGACTGAAGCTTTCTTT. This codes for CASGRTGGTEAFF. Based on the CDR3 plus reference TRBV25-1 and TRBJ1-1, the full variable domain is EADIYQTPRYLVIGTGKKITLECSQTMGHDKMYWYQQDPGMELHLIHYSYGVNSTEKGDLSSESTVSRIRTEHFPLTLESARPSHTSQYLCASGRTGGTEAFFGQGTRLTVV.

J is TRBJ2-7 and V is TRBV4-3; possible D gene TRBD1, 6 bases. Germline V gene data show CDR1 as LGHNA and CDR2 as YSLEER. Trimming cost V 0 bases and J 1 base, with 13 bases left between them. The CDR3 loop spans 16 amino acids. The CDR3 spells CASSQDRQALSYEQYF. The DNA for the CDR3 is TGCGCCAGCAGCCAAGATCGACAGGCCTTATCCTACGAGCAGTACTTC.

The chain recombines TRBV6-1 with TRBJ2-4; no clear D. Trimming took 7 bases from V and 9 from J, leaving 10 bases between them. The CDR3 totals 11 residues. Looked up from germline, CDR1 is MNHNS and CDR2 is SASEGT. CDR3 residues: CASTYFGIQYF. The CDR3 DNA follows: TGTGCCAGCACTTACTTCGGCATTCAGTACTTC.

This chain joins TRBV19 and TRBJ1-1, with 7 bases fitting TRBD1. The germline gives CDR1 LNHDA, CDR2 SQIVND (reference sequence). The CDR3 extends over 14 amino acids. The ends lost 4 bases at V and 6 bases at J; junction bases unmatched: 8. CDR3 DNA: TGTGCCAGTAGTAAACGGGACAGTAGCGCTGAAGCTTTCTTT. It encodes CASSKRDSSAEAFF.

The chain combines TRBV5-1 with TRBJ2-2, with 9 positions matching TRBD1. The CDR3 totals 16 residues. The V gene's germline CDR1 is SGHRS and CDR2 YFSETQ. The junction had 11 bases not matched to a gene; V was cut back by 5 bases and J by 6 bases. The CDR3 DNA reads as TGCGCCAGCAGGGCTGGACAGGGGTTTTTCTCCGGGGAGCTGTTTTTT. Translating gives CASRAGQGFFSGELFF.